One sample yielded the 29 T cell receptor beta chains listed below, sequenced in a study of blood T cell repertoires in COVID-19. Data came from immunoSEQ multiplex PCR; TCRdb stores just in-frame clones and leaves some out. Of under 250,000 clones in the sample, roughly 88% were seen once. Sequenced: peripheral blood. These receptors all stem from a human donor in a cohort sampled during active COVID-19.

V usage is TRBV27 and J usage is TRBJ2-7; the match to TRBD2 covers 7 bases. This CDR3 spans 15 amino acids. Germline V lookup: CDR1 MNHEY, CDR2 SMNVEV (reference sequence). After removal of 4 bases from V and 1 base from J, the junction contained 7 bases not matched to a gene. CDR3 in DNA: TGTGCCAGCAGTTCAGCCGGGACTATATCCTACGAGCAGTACTTC. Translated, it gives CASSSAGTISYEQYF.

The rearrangement links TRBV19 to TRBJ1-6; TRBD1 matches 9 bases. The junction had 6 bases not matched to a gene; V was cut back by 5 bases and J by 7 bases. The CDR3 contains 15 residues. CDR1 is LNHDA, CDR2 SQIVND, per germline (reference sequence). CDR3 nucleotide sequence: TGTGCCAGTAGTGAGGGACAGGGTTTCAATTCACCCCTCCACTTT. It specifies CASSEGQGFNSPLHF. Based on the CDR3 plus reference TRBV19 and TRBJ1-6, the full variable domain is DGGITQSPKYLFRKEGQNVTLSCEQNLNHDAMYWYRQDPGQGLRLIYYSQIVNDFQKGDIAEGYSVSREKKESFPLTVTSAQKNPTAFYLCASSEGQGFNSPLHFGNGTRLTVT.

This chain connects TRBV29-1 to TRBJ1-5, with a tentative D call TRBD1 (6 bases). V lost 6 bases to trimming and J lost 6 bases, with 18 bases between them. Germline-derived CDR1 and CDR2 are SQVTM and ANQGSEA. This CDR3 is 14 amino acids long. The CDR3 spells CSVAVGGASQPQHF. CDR3 DNA: TGCAGCGTAGCCGTTGGGGGGGCTAGTCAGCCCCAGCATTTT.

This chain uses TRBV10-2 with TRBJ2-7; D uncertain. The CDR3 has 14 amino acids. Germline CDR1 and CDR2: WSHSY and SAAADI. Trimming shortened V by 7 bases and J by 3 bases, and 16 bases separated the two germline ends. The CDR3 region is CASISAMGNYEQYF. CDR3 sequence (DNA): TGCGCCAGCATCTCTGCGATGGGCAACTACGAGCAGTACTTC.

The V gene is TRBV5-6, the J gene TRBJ2-3; D possibly corresponds to TRBD1 (6 bases). The CDR3 extends over 14 amino acids. Trimming cost V 2 bases and J 7 bases, with 14 bases left between them. CDR1 is SGHDT and CDR2 is YYEEEE in the germline V gene. Here the CDR3 DNA reads TGTGCCAGCAGCTTAACAGGGACCCAACATACGCAGTATTTT. Its protein is CASSLTGTQHTQYF.

The rearrangement joins TRBV2 to TRBJ1-1, with D hard to call. This CDR3 is 15 amino acids long. Trimming took 1 base from V and 1 from J, leaving 10 bases between them. Looked up from germline, CDR1 is SNHLY and CDR2 is FYNNEI. The CDR3 sequence: CASSEDFYGNTEAFF. In DNA, the CDR3 is TGTGCCAGCAGTGAAGATTTCTACGGGAACACTGAAGCTTTCTTT.

This clone occurred once. The chain uses TRBV19 and TRBJ1-1, with D unresolved. The V end lost 2 bases, the J end lost 5 bases, and 9 bases lay between the germline ends. Germline V gene sequence: CDR1 LNHDA, CDR2 SQIVND (reference sequence). The CDR3 has 13 residues. The CDR3 DNA is TGTGCCAGTAGTATATCGGGTAGAACTGAAGCTTTCTTT. It encodes CASSISGRTEAFF.

The rearrangement links TRBV28 to TRBJ1-5; D may be TRBD1 (5 bases). Trimming left V 7 bases short and J 3 bases short, with 13 bases between. Germline values: CDR1 MDHEN, CDR2 SYDVKM. The CDR3 length is 14 residues. This chain's CDR3 is CASTLDRSNQPQHF. CDR3 sequence (DNA): TGTGCCAGCACCCTCGACAGATCCAATCAGCCCCAGCATTTT.

This chain links TRBV5-1 with TRBJ2-7; 7 positions agree with TRBD2. Looked up from germline, CDR1 is SGHRS and CDR2 is YFSETQ. J gave up 3 bases and V 0 bases, and 9 bases lay outside the gene matches. The CDR3 spans 16 residues. The CDR3 sequence is CASSLDLGLNLYEQYF. CDR3 coding DNA: TGCGCCAGCAGCTTGGACTTGGGACTAAACCTCTACGAGCAGTACTTC.

The chain is built from TRBV19 and TRBJ1-2, with 8 nucleotides matching TRBD1. Trimming took 6 bases from V and 4 from J; bases not matched to a gene: 4. Germline CDR1 reads LNHDA; CDR2 reads SQIVND (reference sequence). This CDR3 is 13 amino acids long. The CDR3 loop is CASSGGTGYGYTF. The CDR3 DNA sequence: TGTGCCAGTAGCGGGGGGACAGGCTATGGCTACACCTTC.

This clone occurred once. The chain couples TRBV11-2 to TRBJ1-6; 9 positions match TRBD1. Germline values: CDR1 SGHAT, CDR2 FQNNGV. V lost 5 bases and J lost 9; bases outside the gene matches: 11. The CDR3 sequence is 16 residues long. The CDR3 reads CASSTSWGQGSSPLHF. The CDR3 DNA is TGTGCCAGCAGCACTAGTTGGGGACAGGGTAGTTCACCCCTCCACTTT.

The genes are TRBV5-1 and TRBJ1-5, with 7 bases that match TRBD1. Germline V gene sequence: CDR1 SGHRS, CDR2 YFSETQ. V lost 0 bases to trimming and J lost 6 bases; unmatched junction nucleotides: 3. The CDR3 length is 14 residues. The CDR3 DNA reads TGCGCCAGCAGCTTGGTACAGGGGATTCAGCCCCAGCATTTT. This translates into CASSLVQGIQPQHF.

This clone has only a few counts. The V call is TRBV11-3, the J call TRBJ2-1; D is unclear. V was clipped by 1 base and J by 4 bases, with 5 bases between them. CDR1 SGHNT and CDR2 YENEEA come from the germline V gene. There are 13 residues in the CDR3. The CDR3 reads CASSLGQYNEQFF. CDR3 nucleotide sequence: TGTGCCAGCAGCTTAGGGCAGTACAATGAGCAGTTCTTC. The full variable domain, with the rest looked up from reference TRBV11-3 and TRBJ2-1, is EAGVVQSPRYKIIEKKQPVAFWCNPISGHNTLYWYLQNLGQGPELLIRYENEEAVDDSQLPKDRFSAERLKGVDSTLKIQPAELGDSAVYLCASSLGQYNEQFFGPGTRLTVL.

The V and J genes are TRBV5-1 and TRBJ2-7, with TRBD2 matching 7 bases. J gave up 1 base and V 0 bases, and 4 bases lay outside the gene matches. This CDR3 spans 15 amino acids. Germline CDR1 reads SGHRS; CDR2 reads YFSETQ. CDR3 amino acids: CASSLADGGSYEQYF. CDR3 DNA sequence: TGCGCCAGCAGCTTGGCGGACGGGGGGTCCTACGAGCAGTACTTC. Full variable domain (missing parts from reference TRBV5-1 and TRBJ2-7): KAGVTQTPRYLIKTRGQQVTLSCSPISGHRSVSWYQQTPGQGLQFLFEYFSETQRNKGNFPGRFSGRQFSNSRSEMNVSTLELGDSALYLCASSLADGGSYEQYFGPGTRLTVT.

The rearrangement joins TRBV4-1 to TRBJ1-5; a weak D match, TRBD1 (5 bases). The CDR3 covers 14 residues. Trimming removed 0 bases from V and 6 bases from J, with 9 bases in between. Germline V lookup: CDR1 MGHRA, CDR2 YSYEKL. The CDR3 nucleotides are TGCGCCAGCAGCCAAGATGACAGAGGTCAGCCCCAGCATTTT. Encoded protein: CASSQDDRGQPQHF.

This clone was recorded once. This chain connects TRBV12-3 or TRBV12-4 to TRBJ1-3; no definite D call. Trimming stripped 6 bases from V and 2 bases from J, with 5 bases between. CDR3 length: 12 amino acids. The CDR3 loop reads CASSRAGNTIYF. For the CDR3, the DNA is TGTGCCAGCAGCCGGGCTGGAAACACCATATATTTT.

The rearrangement uses TRBV6-5 and TRBJ1-1; D is uncertain. Germline CDR1 and CDR2: MNHEY and SVGAGI. The germline V and J ends were trimmed by 0 bases and 3 bases, with 8 bases remaining between them. The CDR3 is made up of 14 amino acids. CDR3 protein: CASSYSEGDTEAFF. The CDR3 nucleotides read TGTGCCAGCAGTTACTCAGAGGGAGACACTGAAGCTTTCTTT.

V gene TRBV5-1 combines with J gene TRBJ2-2, with TRBD2 matching 10 bases. Germline V gives CDR1 SGHRS, CDR2 YFSETQ. Germline trimming cut 0 bases from V and 0 bases from J; bases unmatched to any gene: 2. The CDR3 runs 17 residues. In DNA form, the CDR3 reads TGCGCCAGCAGCTTGGCGCTAGCGGGAGCGAACACCGGGGAGCTGTTTTTT. Its translation: CASSLALAGANTGELFF.

The V gene is TRBV29-1, the J gene TRBJ2-3; the match to TRBD2 covers 10 bases. Germline CDR1 reads SQVTM; CDR2 reads ANQGSEA. Trimming removed 6 bases from V and 0 bases from J; junction bases left unmatched: 6. The CDR3 is 15 amino acids. The CDR3 DNA reads TGCAGCGTCCGGACTAGCGGTGCCAGCACAGATACGCAGTATTTT. As protein: CSVRTSGASTDTQYF.

This clone appeared once. This chain links TRBV7-9 with TRBJ2-7, with 8 bases lining up with TRBD1. Per germline, CDR1 SEHNR and CDR2 FQNEAQ (reference sequence). This CDR3 comprises 12 residues. V dropped 5 bases and J dropped 6; count of bases not matched to a gene: 3. This CDR3 reads CASSPTGGEQYF. The CDR3, as DNA: TGTGCCAGCAGCCCCACAGGGGGCGAGCAGTACTTC.

The V call is TRBV19, the J call TRBJ1-6, with TRBD1 identical over 10 bases. Germline values: CDR1 LNHDA, CDR2 SQIVND (reference sequence). With 6 bases clipped from V and 10 bases from J, the junction kept 9 bases outside the gene matches. This CDR3 is 15 amino acids long. The CDR3 loop reads CASRTGTGAGSPLHF. The CDR3 DNA follows: TGTGCCAGTAGGACCGGGACAGGGGCCGGGTCACCCCTCCACTTT.

This clone is medium-sized by share. The chain carries TRBV7-8 and TRBJ2-7, with a tentative D call TRBD1 (5 bases). Germline CDR1 and CDR2: SGHVS and FQNEAQ. Trimming pared 5 bases from V and 3 bases from J, leaving 11 bases between. This CDR3 spans 13 amino acids. The CDR3 here is CASSPGFLYEQYF. The CDR3 DNA reads as TGTGCCAGCAGCCCAGGGTTCCTCTACGAGCAGTACTTC. Full variable domain (outside the CDR3, taken from reference TRBV7-8 and TRBJ2-7): GAGVSQSPRYKVAKRGQDVALRCDPISGHVSLFWYQQALGQGPEFLTYFQNEAQLDKSGLPSDRFFAERPEGSVSTLKIQRTQQEDSAVYLCASSPGFLYEQYFGPGTRLTVT.

The J gene is TRBJ2-3, the V gene TRBV7-2, with 11 bases identical to TRBD1. The CDR3 has 16 amino acids. Trimming removed 2 bases from V and 4 bases from J; junction bases left unmatched: 5. CDR1 and CDR2 (germline): SGHTA, FQGNSA. CDR3 in amino acids: CASSLTSGQGADTQYF. The DNA for the CDR3 is TGTGCCAGCAGCTTAACGTCGGGACAGGGGGCAGATACGCAGTATTTT.

CDR3: CASSSRSGANVLTF. In DNA form, the CDR3 reads TGCGCCAGCAGCTCGAGGTCTGGGGCCAACGTCCTGACTTTC. This sequence joins TRBV5-1 and TRBJ2-6; D ambiguous. This CDR3 region has 14 residues. The germline V gene encodes CDR1 SGHRS and CDR2 YFSETQ. V was shortened by 3 bases and J by 1 base, with 5 bases between the two germline ends.

This sequence joins TRBV19 and TRBJ1-5; 9 bases are a match to TRBD1. Germline V lookup: CDR1 LNHDA, CDR2 SQIVND (reference sequence). The length of the CDR3 is 16 residues. The J segment lost 3 bases and the V segment lost 3 bases, leaving 6 bases of the junction unmatched. This CDR3 is CASSITGGAVNQPQHF. As DNA, the CDR3 is TGTGCCAGTAGTATTACAGGGGGCGCGGTCAATCAGCCCCAGCATTTT.

J is TRBJ2-6 and V is TRBV14; TRBD2 might be the D (5 bases). CDR3 length: 15 amino acids. From germline, CDR1 is SGHDN and CDR2 FVKESK. Trimming took 6 bases from V and 1 from J, leaving 10 bases between them. In nucleotides, the CDR3 is TGTGCCAGCAGGAACACGGGGTCTGGGGCCAACGTCCTGACTTTC. This codes for CASRNTGSGANVLTF.

The V call is TRBV28, the J call TRBJ1-1, with 8 nucleotides matching TRBD1. J lost 3 bases, V lost 10 bases, and 4 bases had no gene match. The CDR3 loop spans 12 amino acids. Germline V gene lookup returns CDR1 MDHEN and CDR2 SYDVKM. As DNA, the CDR3 is TGTGCCACCTGGACAGGGCACACTGAAGCTTTCTTT. Amino acid sequence: CATWTGHTEAFF.

The CDR3 here is CASINPGTGGEKLFF. As DNA, the CDR3 is TGTGCCAGCATCAATCCCGGGACAGGAGGTGAAAAACTGTTTTTT. V is TRBV6-5 and J is TRBJ1-4; 8 bases line up with TRBD1. CDR1 is MNHEY, CDR2 SVGAGI, per germline. With V trimmed by 7 bases and J by 7 bases, 11 bases remained unmatched. CDR3 length: 15 residues.

This clone was seen a handful of times. Written as DNA, the CDR3 is TGTGCCAGCAGCAGTGCACCGGGTCTCCCAAAGACCATATATTTT. This codes for CASSSAPGLPKTIYF. The gene calls are TRBV14 and TRBJ1-3; no firm D call. Germline loops: CDR1 SGHDN, CDR2 FVKESK. V lost 5 bases and J 10 bases, leaving 21 bases between the germline ends. The CDR3 loop spans 15 amino acids.